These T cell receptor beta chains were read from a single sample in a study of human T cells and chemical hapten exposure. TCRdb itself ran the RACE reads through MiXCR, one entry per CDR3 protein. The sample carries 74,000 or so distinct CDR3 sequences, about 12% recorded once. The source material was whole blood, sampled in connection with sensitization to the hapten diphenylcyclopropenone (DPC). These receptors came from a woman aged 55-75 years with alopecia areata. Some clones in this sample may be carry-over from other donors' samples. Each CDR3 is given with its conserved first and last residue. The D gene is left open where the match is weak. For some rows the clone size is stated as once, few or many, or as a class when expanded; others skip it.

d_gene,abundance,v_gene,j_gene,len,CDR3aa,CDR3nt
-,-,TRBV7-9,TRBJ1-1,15,CASSLMTGAGTEAFF,TGTGCCAGCAGCTTAATGACGGGGGCAGGTACTGAAGCTTTCTTT
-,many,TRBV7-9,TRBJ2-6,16,CASSLGLRDGANVLTF,TGTGCCAGCAGCTTAGGCCTCAGGGATGGGGCCAACGTCCTGACTTTC
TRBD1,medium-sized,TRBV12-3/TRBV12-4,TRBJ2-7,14,CASSAGTVGYEQYF,TGTGCCAGCAGTGCCGGGACAGTCGGCTACGAGCAGTACTTC
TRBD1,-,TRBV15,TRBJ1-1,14,CATSRGQGNTEAFF,TGTGCCACCAGCCGAGGACAGGGGAACACTGAAGCTTTCTTT
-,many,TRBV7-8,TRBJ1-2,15,CASSLLMAANYGYTF,TGTGCCAGCAGCTTACTTATGGCAGCTAACTATGGCTACACCTTC
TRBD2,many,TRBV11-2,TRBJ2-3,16,CASSFIAGVSTDTQYF,TGTGCCAGCAGCTTCATAGCGGGGGTTTCCACAGATACGCAGTATTTT
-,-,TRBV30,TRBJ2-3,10,CAWSVHTQYF,TGTGCCTGGAGTGTACATACGCAGTATTTT
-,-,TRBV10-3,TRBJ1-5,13,CAIKGRDNQPQHF,TGTGCCATCAAAGGAAGGGACAATCAGCCCCAGCATTTT
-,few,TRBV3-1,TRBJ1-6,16,CASSQGNPGDNSPLHF,TGTGCCAGCAGCCAGGGAAACCCTGGGGATAATTCACCCCTCCACTTT
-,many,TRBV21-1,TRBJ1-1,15,CASSKLGGLKTEAFF,TGTGCCAGCAGCAAACTGGGGGGACTAAAGACTGAAGCTTTCTTT
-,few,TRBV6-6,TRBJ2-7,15,CASSYPRRDFYEQYF,TGTGCCAGCAGTTACCCGAGGCGGGACTTTTACGAGCAGTACTTC
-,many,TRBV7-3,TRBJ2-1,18,CASSLTRLDSWENNEQFF,TGTGCCAGCAGCTTAACTAGACTGGACAGTTGGGAAAACAATGAGCAGTTCTTC
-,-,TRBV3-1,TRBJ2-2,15,CASSQRGAHTGELFF,TGTGCCAGCAGCCAACGGGGGGCCCACACCGGGGAGCTGTTTTTT
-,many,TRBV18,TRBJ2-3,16,CASSPRGPGGTDTQYF,TGTGCCAGCTCACCGCGGGGGCCAGGAGGCACAGATACGCAGTATTTT
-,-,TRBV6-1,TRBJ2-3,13,CAGGVISTDTQYF,TGTGCCGGCGGGGTCATCTCAACAGATACGCAGTATTTT
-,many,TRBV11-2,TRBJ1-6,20,CASSLSPVKRPYSYNSPLHF,TGTGCCAGCAGCTTATCCCCAGTTAAAAGACCGTACTCCTATAATTCACCCCTCCACTTT
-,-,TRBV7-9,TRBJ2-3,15,CASSLSRHNTDTQYF,TGTGCCAGCAGCTTATCGCGGCACAACACAGATACGCAGTATTTT
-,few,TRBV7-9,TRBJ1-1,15,CASSLVRGSNTEAFF,TGTGCCAGCAGCTTAGTCCGGGGGAGTAACACTGAAGCTTTCTTT
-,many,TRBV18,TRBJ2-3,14,CASSPRESTDTQYF,TGTGCCAGCTCACCCAGGGAAAGCACAGATACGCAGTATTTT
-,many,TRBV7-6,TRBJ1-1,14,CASSFGDEYTEAFF,TGTGCCAGCAGCTTCGGGGATGAATACACTGAAGCTTTCTTT
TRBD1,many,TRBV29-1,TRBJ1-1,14,CSASPGGGFTEAFF,TGCAGCGCGTCCCCAGGGGGGGGGTTCACTGAAGCTTTCTTT
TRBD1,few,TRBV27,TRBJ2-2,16,CASSPSTGGAFGELFF,TGTGCCAGCAGTCCCTCGACAGGGGGCGCTTTCGGGGAGCTGTTTTTT
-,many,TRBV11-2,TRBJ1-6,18,CASSSHGQKSSYNSPLHF,TGTGCCAGCAGCTCCCACGGACAGAAAAGCTCCTATAATTCACCCCTCCACTTT
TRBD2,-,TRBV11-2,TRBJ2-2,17,CASSIRRLADFTGELFF,TGTGCCAGCAGTATTCGGCGACTAGCGGACTTCACCGGGGAGCTGTTTTTT
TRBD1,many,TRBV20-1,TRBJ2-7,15,CSASPGQGAFYEQYF,TGCAGTGCTTCGCCGGGACAGGGGGCGTTCTACGAGCAGTACTTC
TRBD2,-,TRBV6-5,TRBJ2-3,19,CASSYSIKILRTSFDTQYF,TGTGCCAGCAGTTACTCGATTAAGATTTTAAGGACTAGCTTTGATACGCAGTATTTT
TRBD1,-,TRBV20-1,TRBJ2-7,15,CSARDAGQGYYEQYF,TGCAGTGCTAGAGATGCGGGACAGGGGTACTACGAGCAGTACTTC
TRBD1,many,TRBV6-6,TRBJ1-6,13,CASKRQGNSPLHF,TGTGCCAGCAAACGACAGGGTAATTCACCCCTCCACTTT
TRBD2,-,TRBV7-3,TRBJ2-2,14,CASKGTSGTGELFF,TGTGCCAGCAAAGGGACTAGCGGTACCGGGGAGCTGTTTTTT
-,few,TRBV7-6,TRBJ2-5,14,CASSLGSSQETQYF,TGTGCCAGCAGCTTAGGGTCGTCTCAAGAGACCCAGTACTTC
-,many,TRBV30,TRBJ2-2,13,CASSDLNTGELFF,TGTGCCTCCTCGGACTTGAACACCGGGGAGCTGTTTTTT
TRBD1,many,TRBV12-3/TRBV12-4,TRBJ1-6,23,CASSFNTGVGTGISSSYNSPLHF,TGTGCCAGCAGTTTTAACACGGGGGTTGGGACAGGGATTTCGAGCTCCTATAATTCACCCCTCCACTTT
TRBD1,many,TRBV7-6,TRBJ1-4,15,CASSSGQGDYEKLFF,TGTGCCAGCAGCTCCGGACAGGGGGATTATGAAAAACTGTTTTTT
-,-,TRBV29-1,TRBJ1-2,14,CSVEGQVFNYGYTF,TGCAGCGTTGAAGGGCAGGTCTTTAACTATGGCTACACCTTC
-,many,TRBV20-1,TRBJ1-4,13,CSAGGHSSEKLFF,TGCAGTGCCGGCGGACATTCGTCTGAAAAACTGTTTTTT
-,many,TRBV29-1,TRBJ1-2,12,CSVDLGPYGYTF,TGCAGCGTTGATCTGGGACCCTATGGCTACACCTTC
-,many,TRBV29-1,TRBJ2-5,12,CSVGLNQETQYF,TGCAGCGTCGGACTAAACCAAGAGACCCAGTACTTC
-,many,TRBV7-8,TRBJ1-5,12,CASSLAVVPQHF,TGTGCCAGCAGCTTAGCGGTTGTGCCCCAGCATTTT
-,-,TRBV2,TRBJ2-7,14,CASSEATGRSAQYF,TGTGCCAGCAGTGAAGCCACGGGCAGGTCCGCTCAGTACTTC
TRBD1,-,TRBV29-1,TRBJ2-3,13,CSVIQGGTDTQYF,TGCAGCGTAATCCAGGGGGGCACAGATACGCAGTATTTT
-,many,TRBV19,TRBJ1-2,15,CASHRGGDPLSGYTF,TGTGCCAGCCACCGAGGAGGGGACCCCCTGAGTGGCTACACCTTC
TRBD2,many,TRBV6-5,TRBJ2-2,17,CASSYSSGTVGTGELFF,TGTGCCAGCAGTTACTCGAGCGGGACTGTGGGGACCGGGGAGCTGTTTTTT
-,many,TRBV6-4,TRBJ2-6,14,CASSSGLGANVLTF,TGTGCCAGCAGTTCAGGGTTGGGGGCCAACGTCCTGACTTTC
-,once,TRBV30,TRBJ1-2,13,CAWSEGGISGYTF,TGTGCCTGGAGCGAAGGGGGAATAAGCGGCTACACCTTC
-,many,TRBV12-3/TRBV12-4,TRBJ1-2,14,CASSLRGFSDGYTF,TGTGCCAGCAGTTTAAGGGGGTTCTCTGACGGCTACACCTTC
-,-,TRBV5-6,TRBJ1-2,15,CASSPPLGGDYGYTF,TGTGCCAGCAGCCCGCCTCTGGGGGGCGACTATGGCTACACCTTC
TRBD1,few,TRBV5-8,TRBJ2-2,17,CASSLPGGDANTGELFF,TGTGCCAGCAGCTTACCAGGGGGCGACGCGAACACCGGGGAGCTGTTTTTT
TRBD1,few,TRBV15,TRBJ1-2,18,CATSSPWGQGAANYGYTF,TGTGCCACCAGCAGCCCGTGGGGACAGGGCGCCGCTAACTATGGCTACACCTTC
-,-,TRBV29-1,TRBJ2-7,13,CSVTLGRGYEQYF,TGCAGCGTGACCTTGGGCAGGGGATACGAGCAGTACTTC
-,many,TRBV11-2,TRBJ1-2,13,CASTFPWPDGYTF,TGTGCCAGCACCTTCCCCTGGCCGGATGGCTACACCTTC
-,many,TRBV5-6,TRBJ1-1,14,CASSLVPRNTEAFF,TGTGCCAGCAGCTTGGTTCCCAGGAACACTGAAGCTTTCTTT
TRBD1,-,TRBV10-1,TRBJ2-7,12,CASTGQGGEQYF,TGCGCCAGCACCGGACAGGGGGGCGAGCAGTACTTC
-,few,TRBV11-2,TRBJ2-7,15,CASSLRGPTGYEQYF,TGTGCCAGCAGCTTACGGGGACCCACGGGCTACGAGCAGTACTTC
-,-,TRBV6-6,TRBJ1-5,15,CASDHGRVGNQPQHF,TGTGCCAGCGACCACGGCAGGGTGGGCAATCAGCCCCAGCATTTT
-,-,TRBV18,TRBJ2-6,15,CASSPAGSGANVLTF,TGTGCCAGCTCACCGGCGGGCTCTGGGGCCAACGTCCTGACTTTC